This T cell receptor (beta chain) emerged from a study of beta chain features in type 1 diabetes. Overall study findings and caveats: Shorter templates might be favored by PCR, equally in patients and controls. Healthy donors had naive, central memory and Treg TCRB repertoires that appeared less similar than those seen among patients. For Type 1 diabetes patients, all four CD4+ subsets carried TCRB CDR3s that were moderately but significantly shorter.

Note on this clone: Its antigen is unknown.

The CDR3 extends over 17 amino acids. The germline V gene has CDR1 SGDLS and CDR2 YYNGEE. Losses at the gene ends were 2 bases for V and 1 base for J; bases not matched to a gene: 10. CD4+ naive, central memory, regulatory and stem cell-like memory cells were sorted via CD45RO/CCR7/CD25/CD127/CD95/CD27. The isolated RNA, all of it, was reverse transcribed, so expressed TCRB transcripts were what got sequenced. Naive, central memory and regulatory T cell samples came to a mean of roughly 4 million reads. Profiled with immunoSEQ multiplex PCR; TCRdb holds only in-frame clones, not every one. This sample has around 250,000 clones, with 20% found just once.

V usage is TRBV9 and J usage is TRBJ2-3; 7 bases map to TRBD1. The clonotype was recovered from a middle-aged woman with type 1 diabetes. Sequences were obtained from naive CD4+ T cells from blood. The CDR3 DNA follows: TGTGCCAGCAGCGTTCTACAAGGGGGCATGGGCACAGATACGCAGTATTTT. It specifies CASSVLQGGMGTDTQYF.